Below, 27 T cell receptor beta chains from the same sample are listed, as sequenced in a study of chemoradiotherapy in HPV16-positive cancers. The repertoire was sequenced with immunoSEQ multiplex PCR; TCRdb's copy has only in-frame clones and lacks some. The sample has 8,500 to 9,000 clones, roughly 76% seen once; the top ten hold more than 8%. This sample was gathered from a patient who underwent chemoradiotherapy. The receptor source for this set is a human donor with HPV-associated anogenital cancer.

The rearrangement uses TRBV15 and TRBJ2-1; no definite D call. V lost 1 base to trimming and J lost 4 bases, with 5 bases between them. CDR3 size: 13 residues. CDR1 and CDR2 from the germline V gene are LNHNV and YYDKDF (reference sequence). The CDR3 sequence is CATSRGPYNEQFF. The CDR3 coding sequence is TGTGCCACCAGCAGAGGACCATACAATGAGCAGTTCTTC.

The J gene is TRBJ2-3, the V gene TRBV13; 11 nucleotides line up with TRBD2. This CDR3 region has 15 residues. CDR1 is PRHDT and CDR2 is FYEKMQ in the germline V gene (reference sequence). V shed 5 bases and J 4 bases; nucleotides not matched to a gene: 5. CDR3 DNA: TGTGCCAGCAGCCTCACTAGCGGGAGTTCAGATACGCAGTATTTT. Residues: CASSLTSGSSDTQYF.

This clone occurred once. The chain recombines TRBV5-1 with TRBJ1-3; D remains unclear. The V gene's germline CDR1 is SGHRS and CDR2 YFSETQ. Trimming pared 0 bases from V and 2 bases from J, leaving 12 bases between. The CDR3 is 16 amino acids. In nucleotides, the CDR3 is TGCGCCAGCAGCTTGGTAGGTCGCCTTCCTGGAAACACCATATATTTT. Residues: CASSLVGRLPGNTIYF.

This chain connects TRBV6-1 to TRBJ2-3; no reliable D call. This CDR3 has 12 residues. Germline V CDR1 and CDR2: MNHNS, SASEGT. V dropped 5 bases and J dropped 10 bases, with 13 bases sitting between them. CDR3 region: CASSNRQGAQYF. Here the CDR3 DNA reads TGTGCCAGCAGTAATCGTCAAGGTGCGCAGTATTTT.

This clone was counted between two and nine times. The CDR3 loop is CASSYLAGGAGELFF. CDR3 coding DNA: TGTGCCAGCAGTTACCTAGCGGGAGGGGCCGGGGAGCTGTTTTTT. V gene TRBV6-5 combines with J gene TRBJ2-2; 12 positions agree with TRBD2. Per the germline V gene, CDR1 is MNHEY and CDR2 is SVGAGI. V was clipped by 2 bases and J by 6 bases; unmatched bases: 1. CDR3 length equals 15 residues.

The V and J genes are TRBV27 and TRBJ2-3; D not resolved. The CDR3 is 13 amino acids. Trimming left V 0 bases short and J 6 bases short, with 7 bases between. Germline V gene lookup returns CDR1 MNHEY and CDR2 SMNVEV (reference sequence). The CDR3 coding sequence is TGTGCCAGCAGTTTATCCGAACGGGATACGCAGTATTTT. Translating gives CASSLSERDTQYF.

This sequence joins TRBV10-1 and TRBJ2-3; possibly TRBD1 for D (6 bases). The germline V and J ends were trimmed by 4 bases and 2 bases, with 16 bases remaining between them. There are 16 residues in the CDR3. Germline loops: CDR1 WNHNN, CDR2 SYGVQD (reference sequence). The CDR3 reads CASSGNLDRLTDTQYF. The CDR3 bases are TGCGCCAGCAGTGGAAACCTCGACAGGCTCACAGATACGCAGTATTTT.

The chain joins TRBV15 to TRBJ2-1, with D possibly being TRBD1 (6 bases). The CDR3 is made up of 17 amino acids. V was clipped by 0 bases and J by 6 bases, with 18 bases between them. Germline values: CDR1 LNHNV, CDR2 YYDKDF (reference sequence). This chain's CDR3 is CATSREGRRGTGNEQFF. The CDR3 nucleotides are TGTGCCACCAGCAGAGAGGGGCGCAGGGGAACCGGCAATGAGCAGTTCTTC.

The CDR3 DNA is TGTGCCAGCAGTGGTGGACCCCAAAACTACAATGAGCAGTTCTTC. This translates into CASSGGPQNYNEQFF. V is TRBV6-1 and J is TRBJ2-1; D remains unclear. The CDR3 sequence is 15 residues long. Trimming shortened V by 4 bases and J by 3 bases, and 13 bases separated the two germline ends. Germline V gene data show CDR1 as MNHNS and CDR2 as SASEGT.

The gene calls are TRBV6-1 and TRBJ2-1; a possible D gene is TRBD1 (6 bases). Per germline, CDR1 MNHNS and CDR2 SASEGT. This CDR3 has 15 residues. V lost 10 bases and J lost 8, with 24 bases in between. CDR3 region: CATTISAGALHEQFF. CDR3 bases: TGTGCCACCACCATCTCGGCAGGGGCCCTTCATGAGCAGTTCTTC.

The chain uses TRBV6-5 and TRBJ2-5; 8 positions agree with TRBD2. Germline V lookup: CDR1 MNHEY, CDR2 SVGAGI. V dropped 5 bases and J dropped 1; count of bases not matched to a gene: 3. The CDR3 is 14 residues long. The CDR3 bases are TGTGCCAGCAGTGCGACTAGCGCCCAAGAGACCCAGTACTTC. This translates into CASSATSAQETQYF.

The rearrangement uses TRBV28 and TRBJ2-2, with 8 bases that match TRBD1. In germline, CDR1 is MDHEN, CDR2 SYDVKM. V lost 6 bases, J lost 5 bases, and 5 bases stayed unmatched. This CDR3 has 14 amino acids. The CDR3: CASRAGTGTGELFF. CDR3 bases: TGTGCCAGCAGGGCCGGGACAGGTACCGGGGAGCTGTTTTTT.

The chain joins TRBV5-8 to TRBJ2-3; D ambiguous. Trimming cost V 2 bases and J 2 bases, with 6 bases left between them. Germline assignment: CDR1 SGHTS and CDR2 YDEGEE. CDR3 length: 13 amino acids. The CDR3 is CASSFRHTDTQYF. CDR3 bases: TGTGCCAGCAGCTTCCGTCACACAGATACGCAGTATTTT.

The V and J genes are TRBV13 and TRBJ2-1, with D unclear. The CDR3 length is 13 residues. V was pared by 5 bases and J by 8 bases, with 13 bases between. Germline lookup yields CDR1 PRHDT and CDR2 FYEKMQ (reference sequence). CDR3 amino acids: CASSPRSPDEQFF. As DNA, the CDR3 is TGTGCCAGCAGCCCCCGCTCCCCCGATGAGCAGTTCTTC.

V gene TRBV11-2 combines with J gene TRBJ2-1; TRBD1 is a possible D gene (6 bases). Germline loops: CDR1 SGHAT, CDR2 FQNNGV. Trimming pared 5 bases from V and 6 bases from J, leaving 17 bases between. The length of the CDR3 is 15 residues. The CDR3 loop reads CASSRVVGAPNEQFF. CDR3 sequence (DNA): TGTGCCAGCAGCAGGGTGGTGGGGGCCCCCAATGAGCAGTTCTTC.

The chain recombines TRBV11-2 with TRBJ2-7; D may correspond to TRBD1 or TRBD2 (5 bases each). The germline V and J ends were trimmed by 2 bases and 3 bases, with 23 bases remaining between them. The CDR3 has 18 residues. Per the germline V gene, CDR1 is SGHAT and CDR2 is FQNNGV. CDR3 in DNA: TGTGCCAGCAGCTTACAACTTGGCCGTGGGACCCCCTACTACGAGCAGTACTTC. Its translation is CASSLQLGRGTPYYEQYF.

The gene calls are TRBV10-3 and TRBJ1-1, with 10 bases aligning to TRBD1. Per the germline V gene, CDR1 is ENHRY and CDR2 is SYGVKD. V was clipped by 5 bases and J by 5 bases; unmatched bases: 14. The CDR3 is 17 amino acids. CDR3: CAISQKSTGGRVTEAFF. The DNA for the CDR3 is TGTGCCATCAGTCAAAAATCGACAGGGGGCAGGGTAACTGAAGCTTTCTTT.

J is TRBJ1-2 and V is TRBV6-1; possibly TRBD1 for D (5 bases). Germline V gene data show CDR1 as MNHNS and CDR2 as SASEGT. CDR3 size: 14 residues. V lost 7 bases and J 5 bases, leaving 17 bases between the germline ends. CDR3 nucleotides: TGTGCCAGCACTCCCGGGGGGGGGAGGTATGGCTACACCTTC. Translation: CASTPGGGRYGYTF.

V is TRBV6-1 and J is TRBJ2-7; TRBD2 might be the D (5 bases). CDR1 and CDR2 (germline): MNHNS, SASEGT. CDR3 length: 13 amino acids. Trimming took 0 bases from V and 6 from J, leaving 9 bases between them. For the CDR3, the DNA is TGTGCCAGCAGTGAAGCGTCTAGCTTCGAGCAGTACTTC. Its translation: CASSEASSFEQYF.

This chain uses TRBV6-1 with TRBJ2-1; weak D call: TRBD2 (6 bases). Germline CDR1 reads MNHNS; CDR2 reads SASEGT. The CDR3 is made up of 14 amino acids. V lost 8 bases to trimming and J lost 4 bases, with 15 bases between them. The CDR3 here is CASEEGGSYNEQFF. CDR3 sequence (DNA): TGTGCCAGCGAGGAGGGAGGATCATACAATGAGCAGTTCTTC.

V usage is TRBV28 and J usage is TRBJ1-5, with a possible D match to TRBD1 (5 bases). Per the germline V gene, CDR1 is MDHEN and CDR2 is SYDVKM. V lost 6 bases and J 2 bases, leaving 11 bases between the germline ends. CDR3 size: 14 residues. CDR3 amino acids: CASRRQRGNQPQHF. In DNA, the CDR3 is TGTGCCAGCAGGAGACAGAGAGGCAATCAGCCCCAGCATTTT.

The chain couples TRBV5-4 to TRBJ2-5; TRBD2 aligns across 10 bases. Germline loops: CDR1 SGHNT, CDR2 YYREEE (reference sequence). The V and J ends lost 4 bases and 5 bases, in that order; junction bases with no gene match: 8. The CDR3 loop spans 15 amino acids. The CDR3 DNA reads TGTGCCAGCAGCCGGAGCGGGGGGGCCGGGGAGACCCAGTACTTC. It yields the protein CASSRSGGAGETQYF.

The gene calls are TRBV27 and TRBJ2-7; D not certain. V was trimmed by 3 bases and J by 7 bases, leaving 10 bases between them. Germline V gene sequence: CDR1 MNHEY, CDR2 SMNVEV (reference sequence). The CDR3 has 12 amino acids. Written as DNA, the CDR3 is TGTGCCAGCAGTTTGCTAGTAGGTGAGCAGTACTTC. Translation gives CASSLLVGEQYF.

The V call is TRBV27, the J call TRBJ2-7; 7 positions match TRBD1. Germline V gene data show CDR1 as MNHEY and CDR2 as SMNVEV (reference sequence). The CDR3 sequence is 16 residues long. J was trimmed by 2 bases and V by 1 base; bases with no gene match: 8. The CDR3, as DNA: TGTGCCAGCAGTTTATTCGGGACAGCGAGCGCCTACGAGCAGTACTTC. It yields the protein CASSLFGTASAYEQYF.

The rearrangement links TRBV6-5 to TRBJ2-3; D call uncertain. Germline V gene sequence: CDR1 MNHEY, CDR2 SVGAGI. This CDR3 has 14 amino acids. Trimming shortened V by 8 bases and J by 4 bases, and 16 bases separated the two germline ends. CDR3 sequence reads: CASSQKARSDTQYF. As DNA, the CDR3 is TGTGCCAGCTCCCAAAAGGCCCGATCAGATACGCAGTATTTT.

The chain has TRBV2 and TRBJ2-7, with 7 bases that match TRBD1. The germline V gene has CDR1 SNHLY and CDR2 FYNNEI. The CDR3 consists of 13 residues. Germline trimming cut 6 bases from V and 4 bases from J; bases unmatched to any gene: 6. The CDR3 coding sequence is TGTGCCAGCAGCCGGGACAGCCAGTACGAGCAGTACTTC. It codes for CASSRDSQYEQYF. The whole variable domain, filled in from reference TRBV2 and TRBJ2-7, reads EPEVTQTPSHQVTQMGQEVILRCVPISNHLYFYWYRQILGQKVEFLVSFYNNEISEKSEIFDDQFSVERPDGSNFTLKIRSTKLEDSAMYFCASSRDSQYEQYFGPGTRLTVT.

This clone was seen a single time. V gene TRBV28 combines with J gene TRBJ1-3; no firm D call. Trimming removed 2 bases from V and 0 bases from J, with 11 bases in between. The CDR3 has 16 residues. Germline V gene lookup returns CDR1 MDHEN and CDR2 SYDVKM. CDR3 amino acids: CASSLRSPFSGNTIYF. DNA for the CDR3: TGTGCCAGCAGTTTACGCAGCCCTTTCTCTGGAAACACCATATATTTT.